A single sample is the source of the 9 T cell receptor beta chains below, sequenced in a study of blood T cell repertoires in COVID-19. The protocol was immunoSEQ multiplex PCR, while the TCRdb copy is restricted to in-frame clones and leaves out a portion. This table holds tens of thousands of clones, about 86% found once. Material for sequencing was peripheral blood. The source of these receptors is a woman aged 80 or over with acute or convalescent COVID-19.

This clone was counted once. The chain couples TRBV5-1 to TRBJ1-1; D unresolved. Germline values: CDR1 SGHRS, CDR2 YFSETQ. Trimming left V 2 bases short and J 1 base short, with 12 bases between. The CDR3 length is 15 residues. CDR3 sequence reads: CASSLEQTKNTEAFF. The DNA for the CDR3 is TGCGCCAGCAGCTTAGAACAGACGAAGAACACTGAAGCTTTCTTT.

CDR3 nucleotide sequence: TGTGCCAGCAGCATGACAGGGGGATCCGAGACCCAGTACTTC. This encodes CASSMTGGSETQYF. V and J are TRBV7-3 and TRBJ2-5; 9 nucleotides align to TRBD1. This CDR3 has 14 amino acids. Looked up from germline, CDR1 is SGHTA and CDR2 is FQGTGA. The trim removed 5 bases at V and 5 bases at J, leaving 6 bases unmatched.

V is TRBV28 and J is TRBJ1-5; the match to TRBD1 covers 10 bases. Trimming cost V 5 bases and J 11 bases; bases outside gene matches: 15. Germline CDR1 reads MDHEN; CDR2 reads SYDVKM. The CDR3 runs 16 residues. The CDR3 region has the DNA TGTGCCAGCAGTCCGGAGGGACAGGGGCGTCGACGGACCCAGCATTTT. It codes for CASSPEGQGRRRTQHF.

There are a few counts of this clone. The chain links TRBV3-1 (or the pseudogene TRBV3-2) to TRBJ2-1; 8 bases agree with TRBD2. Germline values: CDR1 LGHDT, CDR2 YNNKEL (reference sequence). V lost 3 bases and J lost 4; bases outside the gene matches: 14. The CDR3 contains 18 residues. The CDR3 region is CASSQVTSGPPNYNEQFF. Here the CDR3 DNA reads TGTGCCAGCAGCCAGGTTACTAGCGGTCCACCAAATTACAATGAGCAGTTCTTC.

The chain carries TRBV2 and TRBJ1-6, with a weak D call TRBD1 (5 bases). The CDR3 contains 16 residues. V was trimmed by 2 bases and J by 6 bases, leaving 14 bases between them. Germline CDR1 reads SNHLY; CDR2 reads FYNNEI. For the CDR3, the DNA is TGTGCCAGCAGTGAATTCGGACATAAATTTAATTCACCCCTCCACTTT. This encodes CASSEFGHKFNSPLHF.

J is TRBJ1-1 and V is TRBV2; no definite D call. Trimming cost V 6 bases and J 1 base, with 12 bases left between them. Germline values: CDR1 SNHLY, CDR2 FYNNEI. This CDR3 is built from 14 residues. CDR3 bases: TGTGCCAGCAGCCCTCCCACAAAGAACACTGAAGCTTTCTTT. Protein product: CASSPPTKNTEAFF.

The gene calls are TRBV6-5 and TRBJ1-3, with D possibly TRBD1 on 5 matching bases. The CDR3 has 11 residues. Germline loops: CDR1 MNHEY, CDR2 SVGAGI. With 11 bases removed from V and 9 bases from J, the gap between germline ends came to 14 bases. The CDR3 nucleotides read TGTGCCGCAAGGGGTGGCAGCACCATATATTTT. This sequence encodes CAARGGSTIYF.

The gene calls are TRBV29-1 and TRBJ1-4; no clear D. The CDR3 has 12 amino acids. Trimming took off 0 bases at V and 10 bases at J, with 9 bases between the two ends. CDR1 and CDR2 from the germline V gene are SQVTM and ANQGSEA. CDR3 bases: TGCAGCGTTGAAGATTACGTCGGAAAACTGTTTTTT. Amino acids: CSVEDYVGKLFF. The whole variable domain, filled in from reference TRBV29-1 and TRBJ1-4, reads SAVISQKPSRDICQRGTSLTIQCQVDSQVTMMFWYRQQPGQSLTLIATANQGSEATYESGFVIDKFPISRPNLTFSTLTVSNMSPEDSSIYLCSVEDYVGKLFFGSGTQLSVL.

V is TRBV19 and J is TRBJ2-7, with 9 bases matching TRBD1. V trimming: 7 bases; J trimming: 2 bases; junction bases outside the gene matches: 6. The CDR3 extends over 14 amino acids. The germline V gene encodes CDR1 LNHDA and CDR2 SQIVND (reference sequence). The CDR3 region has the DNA TGTGCCAGTACCGGGACAGGGCCACCCTACGAGCAGTACTTC. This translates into CASTGTGPPYEQYF.